The clone carrying this T cell receptor (beta chain) was observed a few times. The antigen is not known. Semi-nested PCR with Nested Universal Primer A followed constant-region reverse priming of full-length variable regions. TCRdb re-derived calls from the 5' RACE reads in MiXCR, one entry per CDR3 protein. In the table there are 35,000 to 50,000 distinct CDR3 sequences, 29% of which are singletons. Points from the study as a whole: In terms of TCR gene usage, tumor memory CD4+ T cells clustered together with blood and lymph node memory CD4+ cells, as well as with lymph node naive CD4+ cells.

The junction had 9 bases not matched to a gene; V was cut back by 5 bases and J by 5 bases. Germline CDR1 DFQATT, CDR2 SNEGSKA (reference sequence). This CDR3 is 14 amino acids long. The TCR originated in a female donor with breast cancer. Specimen: memory CD4+ T cells sorted from a lymph node. The subset is: memory CD4+ T cells, CD4+CD45RO+CD25-. The chain combines TRBV20-1 with TRBJ1-2, with 9 nucleotides matching TRBD1. The CDR3 here is CSAATGGAGYGYTF. CDR3 nucleotide sequence: TGCAGTGCTGCAACAGGGGGCGCTGGGTATGGCTACACCTTC.